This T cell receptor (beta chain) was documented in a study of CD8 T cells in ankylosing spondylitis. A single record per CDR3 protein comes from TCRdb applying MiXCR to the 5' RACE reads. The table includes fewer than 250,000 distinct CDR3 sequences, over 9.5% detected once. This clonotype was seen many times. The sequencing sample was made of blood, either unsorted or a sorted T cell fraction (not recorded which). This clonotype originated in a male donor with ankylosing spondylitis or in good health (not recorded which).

CDR3 residues: CASSLPEETQYF. DNA of the CDR3: TGCGCCAGCAGCTTGCCCGAAGAGACCCAGTACTTC. J is TRBJ2-5 and V is TRBV5-1; D remains ambiguous. V lost 1 base to trimming and J lost 3 bases, with 4 bases between them. Germline CDR1 SGHRS, CDR2 YFSETQ. This CDR3 has 12 residues. The complete variable domain, with remaining parts taken from reference TRBV5-1 and TRBJ2-5, reads KAGVTQTPRYLIKTRGQQVTLSCSPISGHRSVSWYQQTPGQGLQFLFEYFSETQRNKGNFPGRFSGRQFSNSRSEMNVSTLELGDSALYLCASSLPEETQYFGPGTRLLVL.